This entry is about one TCR beta chain. The target of this receptor is not known. Base qualities are not at hand, and no much larger clone is one base apart. The germline V end is reduced by 8 bases and the J end by 4 bases; junction bases left unmatched: 1. Per the germline V gene, SNHLY is the CDR1 and FYNNEI is the CDR2. From the cysteine up to the phenylalanine, the CDR3 has a length of 13 residues. Here the CDR3 DNA is all that survives: 39 bases in frame from base 1. In total, 666 healthy bone marrow donors made up the cohort. All cohort members were sampled while nominally healthy, although unrecorded immune exposures were likely present. The donor was CMV seronegative and was included in the group of a few hundred seronegative cohort members. A peripheral blood sample was provided by each donor, and peripheral blood mononuclear cells were used for TCR beta sequencing. Genomic DNA extraction from the blood cell samples was performed with the Qiagen DNeasy Blood Extraction Kit.

These data belong to a study of cytomegalovirus exposure and HLA in healthy donors (dated by TCRdb to about 2017). Some background on the complete study: An earlier analysis of 587 of the donors reported about 260 Gb of sequence data and approximately 120 million unique TCR beta sequences obtained from roughly 170 million T cells. A later analysis re-analyzed previously published TCR beta repertoires from approximately 670 donors and added high-resolution HLA genotyping to study TCR occurrence patterns. The number of typed donors differed by locus: about 620-630 for A, B, C, DRB1 and DQB1; roughly 510 for DQA1; around 610 for DPA1; and some 450 for DPB1. Along with the roughly 670-subject first cohort, a separate validation cohort of around 110 different subjects was used. Rather than using new phenotypic data, the later analysis identified candidate immune exposures from TCR beta sequences and from how often those sequences occurred across donors. An earlier analysis of fewer than 700 of the donors applied high-throughput TCR beta sequencing to assess whether each TCR beta V gene segment acted as functional or pseudogenic. About 280 gigabases of sequencing data and 78 million or so unique TCR sequences were included in an early release covering about 600 HLA-typed donors. The genetic ancestry cluster associated with self-reported Caucasian donors included about 84% of the roughly 400 genotyped donors. The study aimed to test whether signatures of past pathogen exposure could be identified by cataloging public T cell receptors. Donor age, sex, ethnicity and CMV serostatus were compiled together with the repertoire data. Across around 400 genotyped donors of the cohort, an average of roughly 250,000 unique TCR beta nucleotide sequences per donor were sequenced, and roughly 17% of those sequences were non-productive. Roughly 5 DR-DQ haplotypes were handled as single units for association and clustering, since linkage in the cohort was strong. High-throughput TCR immunosequencing, statistical association of individual TCRs with disease status, and machine learning were combined to predict cytomegalovirus infection status. A later genetic analysis used genome-wide SNP genotypes for about 65% of the roughly 700 donors, treating that subset as a discovery cohort. Every discovery cohort repertoire had been produced on one sequencing platform. The study used immunosequencing to profile the T cell repertoires of 600 to 850 subjects and linked those repertoires to cytomegalovirus serostatus. HLA typing included class I and class II loci at four-digit resolution. The paper as a whole reports these results and caveats: A total of fewer than 200 TCR beta chains were listed by the study as associated with cytomegalovirus. In both the original and validation cohorts, the classifier was reported to diagnose cytomegalovirus status with high specificity and sensitivity. Assigning TCR associations to individual alleles was difficult when HLA alleles, especially DR and DQ, strongly co-occurred. A group of highly shared sequence variants was considered likely to be a technical artifact of the sequencing pipeline. Because the 87-base-pair reads could not distinguish some IMGT-functional V segments, including TRBV6-2 and TRBV6-3, those segments were excluded. While some public TCRs were present in many individuals, most TCR sequences turned up only very rarely across donors. The only immune exposure information available for the cohort was CMV serostatus. In a later analysis, most CMV-associated TCR beta chains were found to appear HLA-restricted, with HLA associations seemingly driven largely by CMV exposure. Correlated functional status among segregating V segments might reflect linkage disequilibrium, but an unknown experimental factor could not be ruled out. According to a later analysis, parvovirus B19, influenza, CMV and Epstein-Barr virus appeared linked to several top co-occurrence clusters. Broadly in line with IMGT annotations, most TCR beta V segments showed up in productive rearrangements about 87% or about 30% of the time in an earlier analysis of 450 to 750 of the donors. In vitro tests confirmed that three of the cytomegalovirus-associated TCR beta chains recognize cytomegalovirus antigens. According to the authors, the approach could potentially be generalized to other disease states and immunological phenotypes. In a later analysis, 15,000 to 20,000 TCR beta sequences were associated with specific HLA alleles at a false discovery rate of 0.05. The cohort was sequenced for TCR beta chains only, and without alpha or paired-chain data the features that could be detected were limited. A further reported finding was that TCR beta sequences accurately predicted the HLA-A and HLA-B alleles for most subjects in the first cohort. The presence/absence analyses assumed that sequencing depth was roughly uniform across donors, and that assumption may not be true. In a later analysis, TCR association rates were found to vary across HLA loci, with the most associated TCRs seen for DRB1 alleles and the fewest for HLA-C alleles. Because counts were too low, about 18 rarely observed V segments, including chromosome 9 orphons, were excluded from the earlier analysis of roughly 580 of the donors. In a later analysis, HLA-associated TCR beta chains were found to be more clonally expanded and to have lower generation probabilities than equally common non-associated chains. HLA typing was unavailable for some donors at each locus, so association tests used only the typed subset. According to a later genetic analysis, donors in an Asian-associated ancestry cluster had fewer N-insertions in productive TCRs than the roughly 700-donor mean. An association between a missense DCLRE1C variant and V-gene and J-gene trimming of TCR beta chains was found in a later genetic analysis and replicated in an independent cohort.

The library was produced with the immunoSEQ multiplex PCR assay. The multiplex PCR relied on a mix of 60 forward primers for TCR Vbeta segments and 13 reverse primers for TCR Jbeta segments. The CDR3 region of rearranged TCR beta genes was amplified from genomic DNA by a multiplex PCR assay. On the Illumina HiSeq System, the amplified TCR beta libraries were sequenced as 87-base-pair reads. From the authors' description of their analysis: Across the 700 or so repertoires, a later analysis counted 75 million to 90 million unique TCR beta chains, some 11 million of which were shared by at least two donors. Raw reads were error-corrected and collapsed into unique sequences with a nearest-neighbor algorithm that merged closely related sequences to remove PCR and sequencing errors. Alignment of CDR3 sequences to IMGT reference sequences was used to assign V, D and J gene segments. For a sequence to be retained, a match of at least six nucleotides was required to both a V gene segment and a J gene segment. Rearrangements were called productive when the CDR3 lacked stop codons and stayed in frame with V and J; all others were non-productive. Following IMGT convention, CDR3 was defined as the stretch from the second conserved V-encoded cysteine to the conserved J-encoded phenylalanine. The earlier analysis of some 540 of the donors excluded any sequence lacking an unambiguous match to a single V gene segment. In an earlier analysis of approximately 590 of the donors, a V segment was called functional when productive rearrangements were above 56.7%, and segregating when the standard deviation between donors exceeded 5%. A statistical classification framework was developed to diagnose cytomegalovirus status using the catalog of TCR beta chain sequences. In a later analysis, V and J genes were assigned by comparing TCR nucleotide sequences against IMGT/GENE-DB human TR gene sequences. Using the TCRdist pipeline, a later analysis assigned CDR3 sequences along with most-parsimonious VDJ recombination scenarios. In a later analysis, each TCR beta chain was defined by its CDR3 amino acid sequence together with its V-gene family, and reads lacking a unique V-gene family were excluded. A later analysis removed several hundred highly shared, low-generation-probability nucleotide sequences to deal with suspected cross-contamination and a sequencing artifact. For each public chain, a later analysis derived a clonal expansion index from normalized ranks of inferred template counts within each repertoire. Generation probabilities in a later analysis came from a VDJ recombination model fitted to out-of-frame rearrangements, and those results were checked against IGoR. In a later analysis, TCR-TCR, TCR-HLA and TCR-CMV co-occurrence was scored with hypergeometric tests, and a repertoire-size bias correction was applied to TCR pairs. To estimate false discovery rates, a later analysis permuted the HLA or CMV assignments 20 times. In a later analysis, co-occurring TCRs were grouped with DBSCAN, and TCRdist sequence similarity was added when clustering was performed within HLA-allele-positive subsets. Repertoires with fewer than 30,000 or more than 120,000 public chains, plus five repertoires with anomalous nucleotide sharing, were excluded from co-occurrence clustering. TCRdb's version of the immuneACCESS table is confined to in-frame rearrangements and falls short of the full clone set. An unresolved V gene accounts for under half of the shortfall where checked; the remainder is of unknown origin. D and trimming were read from the DNA, whereas the V and J calls and clone size are those reported in that table. This sample holds 150,000 to 200,000 clones; 70% to 80% were observed only once. 2% to 2.5% of the sample rests with the top ten.

This receptor was taken from a man aged 55 to 70 in good health and CMV-seronegative. The sequence is built from TRBV2 and TRBJ1-5, with 11 bases aligning to TRBD1. Sequenced: PBMCs. The nucleotide sequence reads TGTGCCAGCGGGACAGGGGGGAATCAGCCCCAGCATTTT. Translated, this gives CASGTGGNQPQHF.